This is a list of T cell receptor beta chains from one sample in a study of shared clonotypes between healthy human individuals. Only in-frame clones appear in the TCRdb table, and some are missing; sequencing was by immunoSEQ multiplex PCR. This table has 530,000 or so clones, nearly 80% appearing once. The sample taken for sequencing was PBMCs. These receptors came from a woman between 40 and 50 years old in good health. Some clones in this sample may be carry-over from other donors' samples. Both conserved end residues are part of each CDR3. D genes are given only for firm matches. Size is stated for part of the rows, as once, few or many counts, or as a class when the clone is expanded.

clone size,V gene,D gene,J gene,CDR3 protein,CDR3 DNA
-,TRBV6-6,-,TRBJ2-4,CASSYQGRLAKNIQYF,TGTGCCAGCAGTTACCAGGGACGTTTAGCCAAAAACATTCAGTACTTC
-,TRBV7-2,TRBD2,TRBJ2-7,CASSGWTSGNNYEQYF,TGTGCCAGCAGCGGATGGACTAGCGGGAACAACTACGAGCAGTACTTC
-,TRBV6-6,TRBD2,TRBJ2-3,CASSPGLAGPDTQYF,TGTGCCAGCAGTCCGGGACTAGCGGGGCCGGATACGCAGTATTTT
-,TRBV19,-,TRBJ2-3,CASSIWGGPTDTQYF,TGTGCCAGTAGTATATGGGGCGGCCCCACAGATACGCAGTATTTT
-,TRBV5-8,-,TRBJ2-5,CASSGQTMYQETQYF,TGTGCCAGCAGTGGACAGACCATGTACCAAGAGACCCAGTACTTC
-,TRBV4-1,-,TRBJ1-2,CASSRNPEANYGYTF,TGCGCCAGCAGCCGGAACCCAGAAGCTAACTATGGCTACACCTTC
-,TRBV25-1,TRBD2,TRBJ2-5,CASSDLAGGETQYF,TGTGCCAGCAGTGACCTAGCGGGAGGAGAGACCCAGTACTTC
-,TRBV12-1,-,TRBJ1-2,CASSFATDRAGGGYTF,TGTGCCAGCAGCTTTGCCACGGACAGGGCGGGGGGTGGCTACACCTTC
-,TRBV2,-,TRBJ2-7,CASSYPAGSFSYEQYF,TGTGCCAGCAGTTACCCCGCCGGGTCCTTTTCCTACGAGCAGTACTTC
-,TRBV10-1,TRBD1,TRBJ1-1,CAIRDSLTFVANTEAFF,TGCGCCATCCGGGACAGCCTGACCTTTGTGGCGAACACTGAAGCTTTCTTT
many,TRBV5-1,-,TRBJ2-7,CASSLALQQPYEQYF,TGCGCCAGCAGCTTGGCCCTACAGCAGCCCTACGAGCAGTACTTC
few,TRBV7-9,-,TRBJ1-6,CASSERADSNSPLHF,TGTGCCAGCAGCGAGCGTGCGGACTCCAATTCACCCCTCCACTTT
-,TRBV5-1,-,TRBJ2-2,CASSLTENQGTGELFF,TGCGCCAGCAGCTTGACCGAAAATCAGGGTACCGGGGAGCTGTTTTTT
-,TRBV10-2,TRBD2,TRBJ2-1,CATVLAGGYNEQFF,TGCGCCACCGTACTAGCGGGAGGGTACAATGAGCAGTTCTTC
many,TRBV4-2,-,TRBJ2-3,CASSQGGAQDTQYF,TGTGCCAGCAGCCAAGGGGGAGCACAGGATACGCAGTATTTT
-,TRBV4-2,TRBD2,TRBJ2-2,CASSQGPLAGGGTGELFF,TGTGCCAGCAGCCAAGGTCCACTAGCGGGAGGCGGCACCGGGGAGCTGTTTTTT
-,TRBV29-1,-,TRBJ2-3,CSVGIFRTDTQYF,TGCAGCGTTGGAATTTTTCGGACAGATACGCAGTATTTT
-,TRBV15,-,TRBJ2-7,CATSREGRGYTGLGYEQYF,TGTGCCACCAGCAGAGAGGGGCGTGGGTATACAGGGTTGGGGTACGAGCAGTACTTC
few,TRBV9,TRBD1,TRBJ2-5,CASSVDGQGPETQYF,TGTGCCAGCAGCGTAGACGGACAGGGTCCAGAGACCCAGTACTTC
-,TRBV6-1,TRBD2,TRBJ2-7,CASSELGRASGRDEQYF,TGTGCCAGCAGTGAATTAGGGAGGGCTAGCGGGAGAGACGAGCAGTACTTC
once,TRBV5-1,-,TRBJ1-3,CASSSGHEQGNTIYF,TGCGCCAGCAGCTCGGGACACGAGCAAGGAAACACCATATATTTT
-,TRBV28,TRBD1,TRBJ1-2,CASTIYRDRGDGYTF,TGTGCCAGCACCATATACCGGGACAGGGGGGATGGCTACACCTTC
-,TRBV7-8,TRBD2,TRBJ2-1,CASSQPGLAVYNEQFF,TGTGCCAGCAGCCAACCGGGACTAGCGGTCTACAATGAGCAGTTCTTC
once,TRBV29-1,TRBD1,TRBJ1-3,CSVEGTGGFRNTIYF,TGCAGCGTTGAGGGGACAGGGGGCTTCCGAAACACCATATATTTT
-,TRBV4-3,-,TRBJ2-1,CASSQNVNSYNEQFF,TGCGCCAGCAGCCAAAATGTGAACTCCTACAATGAGCAGTTCTTC
-,TRBV11-2,-,TRBJ2-7,CASSLRAQGSSSYEQYF,TGTGCCAGCAGCTTAAGGGCGCAGGGGTCCAGCTCCTACGAGCAGTACTTC
-,TRBV2,TRBD1,TRBJ2-7,CASRIGTGDLEQYF,TGTGCCAGCAGAATCGGGACAGGGGATCTCGAGCAGTACTTC
few,TRBV15,-,TRBJ2-5,CATSRDMVQETQYF,TGTGCCACCAGCAGAGATATGGTGCAAGAGACCCAGTACTTC
-,TRBV7-6,TRBD2,TRBJ2-5,CASSWGLAVQETQYF,TGTGCCAGCAGCTGGGGACTAGCGGTACAAGAGACCCAGTACTTC
-,TRBV9,-,TRBJ2-7,CASSVDPSPRDGRSGEQYF,TGTGCCAGCAGCGTAGACCCCTCCCCCCGGGACGGCAGGAGCGGCGAGCAGTACTTC
-,TRBV30,TRBD2,TRBJ2-2,CAWSGLAGEITGELFF,TGTGCCTGGAGTGGACTAGCGGGAGAGATCACCGGGGAGCTGTTTTTT
-,TRBV4-2,TRBD2,TRBJ2-2,CASSQGLAGRGDTGELFF,TGTGCCAGCAGCCAAGGGCTAGCGGGAAGGGGGGACACCGGGGAGCTGTTTTTT
-,TRBV10-3,-,TRBJ1-4,CAISEGRPGGAYNEKLFF,TGTGCCATCAGTGAGGGCAGACCAGGAGGGGCTTATAATGAAAAACTGTTTTTT
-,TRBV2,-,TRBJ1-4,CASRVRLGTVEKLFF,TGTGCCAGCAGGGTTCGTTTAGGTACAGTTGAAAAACTGTTTTTT
once,TRBV6-5,-,TRBJ2-7,CASSYSRGEFEQYF,TGTGCCAGCAGTTACTCGAGGGGCGAATTCGAGCAGTACTTC
-,TRBV28,-,TRBJ1-2,CASSLGWPLPNYGYTF,TGTGCCAGCAGTTTAGGTTGGCCGCTGCCTAACTATGGCTACACCTTC
-,TRBV18,-,TRBJ1-1,CASSPPAKNTEAFF,TGTGCCAGCTCACCACCGGCCAAAAACACTGAAGCTTTCTTT
-,TRBV6-6,TRBD2,TRBJ2-1,CASSPSPTSGSREQFF,TGTGCCAGCAGTCCGTCCCCGACTAGCGGGAGTCGGGAGCAGTTCTTC
-,TRBV7-9,TRBD1,TRBJ2-1,CASTPILQGTGGYNEQFF,TGTGCCAGCACCCCGATATTACAGGGGACAGGGGGCTATAATGAGCAGTTCTTC
-,TRBV7-2,-,TRBJ2-7,CASSHSFGGDEQYF,TGTGCCAGCAGCCATTCTTTCGGGGGTGACGAGCAGTACTTC
-,TRBV4-1,TRBD1,TRBJ2-7,CASSQVQGARNEQYF,TGCGCCAGCAGCCAAGTACAGGGGGCGAGGAACGAGCAGTACTTC
-,TRBV7-9,-,TRBJ2-5,CASSLAETQYF,TGTGCCAGCAGCTTGGCGGAGACCCAGTACTTC
-,TRBV6-5,TRBD2,TRBJ2-1,CASSYSGRAGEQFF,TGTGCCAGCAGTTATAGCGGGAGGGCCGGTGAGCAGTTCTTC
-,TRBV5-1,TRBD2,TRBJ2-3,CASSLTASGSNTQYF,TGCGCCAGCAGCTTGACCGCTAGCGGGAGTAATACGCAGTATTTT
-,TRBV7-9,TRBD1,TRBJ2-7,CASSLVNRGSYEQYF,TGTGCCAGCAGCTTAGTCAACAGGGGATCCTACGAGCAGTACTTC
-,TRBV10-3,-,TRBJ2-5,CATSLAQETQYF,TGTGCCACCTCACTAGCCCAAGAGACCCAGTACTTC
many,TRBV19,-,TRBJ1-5,CASSISTVQNQPQHF,TGTGCCAGTAGTATTTCTACAGTACAAAATCAGCCCCAGCATTTT
-,TRBV21-1,-,TRBJ2-5,CASTRLAFQETQYF,TGTGCCAGCACCAGACTAGCCTTCCAAGAGACCCAGTACTTC
few,TRBV28,-,TRBJ2-7,CASSFWSGHYEQYF,TGTGCCAGCAGTTTTTGGAGCGGACACTACGAGCAGTACTTC
-,TRBV6-6,-,TRBJ2-1,CASSGRGSYNEQFF,TGTGCCAGCAGCGGGCGGGGCTCCTACAATGAGCAGTTCTTC